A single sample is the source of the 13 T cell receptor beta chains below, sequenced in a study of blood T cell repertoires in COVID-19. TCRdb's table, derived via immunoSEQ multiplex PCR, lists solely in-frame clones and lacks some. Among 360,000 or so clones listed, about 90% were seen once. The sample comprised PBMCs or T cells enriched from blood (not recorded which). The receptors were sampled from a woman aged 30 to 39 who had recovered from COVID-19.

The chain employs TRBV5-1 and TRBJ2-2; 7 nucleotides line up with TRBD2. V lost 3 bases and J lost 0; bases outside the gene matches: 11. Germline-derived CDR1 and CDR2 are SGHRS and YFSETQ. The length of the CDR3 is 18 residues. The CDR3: CASSWLGVSGTNTGELFF. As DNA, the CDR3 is TGCGCCAGCAGCTGGCTAGGTGTGAGCGGGACGAACACCGGGGAGCTGTTTTTT.

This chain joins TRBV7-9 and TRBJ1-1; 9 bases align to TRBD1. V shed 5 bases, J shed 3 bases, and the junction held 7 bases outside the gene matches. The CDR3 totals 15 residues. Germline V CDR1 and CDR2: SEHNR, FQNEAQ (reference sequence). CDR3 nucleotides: TGTGCCAGCAGCCAACAACAGGGGGCGGACACTGAAGCTTTCTTT. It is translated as CASSQQQGADTEAFF.

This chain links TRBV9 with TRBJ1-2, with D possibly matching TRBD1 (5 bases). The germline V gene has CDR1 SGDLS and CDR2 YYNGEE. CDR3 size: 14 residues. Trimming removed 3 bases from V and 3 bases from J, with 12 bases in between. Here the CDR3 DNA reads TGTGCCAGCAGCGGCTCCGGGACTGACTATGGCTACACCTTC. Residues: CASSGSGTDYGYTF.

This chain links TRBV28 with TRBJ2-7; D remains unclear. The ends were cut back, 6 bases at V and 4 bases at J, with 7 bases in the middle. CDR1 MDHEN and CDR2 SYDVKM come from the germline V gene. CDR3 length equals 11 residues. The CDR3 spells CASSYTYEQYF. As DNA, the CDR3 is TGTGCCAGCAGCTATACGTACGAGCAGTACTTC.

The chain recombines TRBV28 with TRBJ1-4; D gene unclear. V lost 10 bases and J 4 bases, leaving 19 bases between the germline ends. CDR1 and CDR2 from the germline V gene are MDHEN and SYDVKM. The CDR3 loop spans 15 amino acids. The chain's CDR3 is CATEAGSLINEKLFF. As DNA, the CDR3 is TGTGCCACCGAGGCCGGGTCCCTGATTAATGAAAAACTGTTTTTT.

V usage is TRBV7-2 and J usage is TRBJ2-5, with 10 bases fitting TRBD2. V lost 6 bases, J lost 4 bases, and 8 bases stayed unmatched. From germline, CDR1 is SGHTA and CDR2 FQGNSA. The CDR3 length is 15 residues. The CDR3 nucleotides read TGTGCCAGCAGACTCCGACTAGCGGGCGGAGAGACCCAGTACTTC. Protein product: CASRLRLAGGETQYF.

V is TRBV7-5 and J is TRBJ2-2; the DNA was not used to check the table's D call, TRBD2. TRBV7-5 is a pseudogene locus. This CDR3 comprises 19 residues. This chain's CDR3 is CARSPPLTSGRFGTGELFF. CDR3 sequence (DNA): TGTGCCAGAAGCCCACCGCTCACTAGCGGGAGATTCGGCACCGGGGAGCTGTTTTTT.

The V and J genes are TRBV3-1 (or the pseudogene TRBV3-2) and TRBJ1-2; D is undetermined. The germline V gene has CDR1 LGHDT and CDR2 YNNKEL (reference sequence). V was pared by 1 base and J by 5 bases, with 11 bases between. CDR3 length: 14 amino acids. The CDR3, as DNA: TGTGCCAGCAGCCAAGCCCAATCAATTTATGGCTACACCTTC. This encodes CASSQAQSIYGYTF.

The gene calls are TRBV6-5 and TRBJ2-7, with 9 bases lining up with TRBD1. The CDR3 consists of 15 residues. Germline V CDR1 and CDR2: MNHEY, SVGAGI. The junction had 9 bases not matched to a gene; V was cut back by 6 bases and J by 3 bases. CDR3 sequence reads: CASRGTGRFIYEQYF. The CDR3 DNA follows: TGTGCCAGCAGGGGGACAGGGAGATTCATCTACGAGCAGTACTTC.

The CDR3 spells CASSSQGLDTQYF. DNA of the CDR3: TGTGCCAGCAGCTCACAGGGGTTAGATACGCAGTATTTT. The rearrangement uses TRBV11-1 and TRBJ2-3, with 7 bases matching TRBD1. Germline V gives CDR1 SGHAT, CDR2 FQDESV (reference sequence). Losses at the gene ends were 4 bases for V and 5 bases for J; bases not matched to a gene: 3. The CDR3 covers 13 residues.

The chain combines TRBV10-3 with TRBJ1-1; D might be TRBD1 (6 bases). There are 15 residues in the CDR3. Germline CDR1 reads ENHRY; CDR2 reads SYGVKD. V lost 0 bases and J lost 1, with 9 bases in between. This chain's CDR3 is CAISESRDTNTEAFF. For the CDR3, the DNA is TGTGCCATCAGTGAGTCCCGGGACACGAACACTGAAGCTTTCTTT.

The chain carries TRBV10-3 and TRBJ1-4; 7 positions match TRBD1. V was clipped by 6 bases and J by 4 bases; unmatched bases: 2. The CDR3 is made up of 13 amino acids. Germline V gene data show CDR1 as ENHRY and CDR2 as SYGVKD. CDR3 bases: TGTGCCATCAGCGGGACAGATAATGAAAAACTGTTTTTT. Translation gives CAISGTDNEKLFF.

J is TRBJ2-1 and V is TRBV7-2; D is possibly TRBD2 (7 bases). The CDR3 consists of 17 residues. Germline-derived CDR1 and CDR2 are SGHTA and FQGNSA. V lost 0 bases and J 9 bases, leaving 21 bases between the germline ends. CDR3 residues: CASSLASVGGLLSEQFF. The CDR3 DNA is TGTGCCAGCAGCTTAGCCTCGGTGGGGGGGCTCTTGAGTGAGCAGTTCTTC.